Here is one T cell receptor (beta chain) with its context. V gave up 6 bases and J gave up 4 bases; unmatched junction bases: 24. The CDR3 sequence is 20 residues long. Germline V gene data show CDR1 as SNHLY and CDR2 as FYNNEI. The sample comes from a study of Ad26.COV2.S vaccination and SARS-CoV-2 variants. The data were produced by immunoSEQ multiplex PCR, yet TCRdb's version contains in-frame clones alone and is incomplete. The sample lists 500,000 or so clones, 70% to 90% occurring once. The treatment: over 15 received Ad26.COV2.S at low or high dose, single or two shots; roughly five received placebo; per-sample allocation not given. Specimens were obtained on day 63 following the first vaccine or placebo injection.

The chain is built from TRBV2 and TRBJ2-1; 7 nucleotides agree with TRBD2. The clonotype originates from a person aged 18-65 years who received the Ad26.COV2.S COVID-19 vaccine or a placebo. The specimen was peripheral blood, collected in a trial of Ad26.COV2.S vaccine versus placebo. The CDR3 nucleotides read TGTGCCAGCAGGAAAACCCCGTTTGGGGCTAGCGGAACCTCTTACAATGAGCAGTTCTTC. Protein product: CASRKTPFGASGTSYNEQFF.